The 28 T cell receptor beta chains below were found in one sample sequenced in a study of blood T cell repertoires in COVID-19 (dated by TCRdb to the early 2020s). The library was prepared using the immunoSEQ multiplex PCR assay. TCRdb's version of the immuneACCESS table is confined to in-frame rearrangements and falls short of the full clone set. An unresolved V gene accounts for under half of the shortfall where checked; the remainder is of unknown origin. The sample table lists approximately 270,000 clones, about 86% of them with a count of one. The ten largest make up approximately 14% of the sample. The sample comprised peripheral blood. These receptor sequences come from a person aged 70 to 85 with COVID-19, enrolled during active disease.

The chain couples TRBV6-5 to TRBJ1-1; D possibly corresponds to TRBD1 (5 bases). The CDR3 covers 14 residues. Trimming removed 4 bases at V and 0 bases at J, with 9 bases between. Germline V gives CDR1 MNHEY, CDR2 SVGAGI. CDR3: CASSFLGLNTEAFF. For the CDR3, the DNA is TGTGCCAGCAGTTTTCTGGGGCTGAACACTGAAGCTTTCTTT.

CDR3 nucleotide sequence: TGTGCCAGCAGCCCTCCTAGCGGGAGGGTGGGCAATGAGCAGTTCTTC. Protein product: CASSPPSGRVGNEQFF. This chain uses TRBV3-1 (or the pseudogene TRBV3-2) with TRBJ2-1; TRBD2 agrees at 12 bases. The CDR3 length is 16 residues. Trimming at V came to 4 bases and at J to 6 bases, leaving 7 bases not matched to a gene. CDR1 LGHDT and CDR2 YNNKEL come from the germline V gene (reference sequence).

This rearrangement joins TRBV14 to TRBJ1-1; D unclear. CDR3 size: 16 residues. Germline assignment: CDR1 SGHDN and CDR2 FVKESK. The V gene lost 4 bases and the J gene lost 4 bases, with 19 bases spanning the gap. The CDR3 DNA is TGTGCCAGCAGCCCGTTCTTTTCTTGGGCTCCCACTGAAGCTTTCTTT. This sequence encodes CASSPFFSWAPTEAFF.

This clone was detected a few times. V gene TRBV5-1 combines with J gene TRBJ1-1; D might be TRBD1 (5 bases). The ends were cut back, 4 bases at V and 6 bases at J, with 19 bases in the middle. The CDR3 covers 15 residues. Germline CDR1 is SGHRS and CDR2 is YFSETQ. In DNA form, the CDR3 reads TGCGCCAGCAGCCATGGTCCAGGGATAGGCCCTGAAGCTTTCTTT. Translation gives CASSHGPGIGPEAFF.

The rearrangement links TRBV6-1 to TRBJ2-7; TRBD1 matches 8 bases. Germline loops: CDR1 MNHNS, CDR2 SASEGT. The V gene end was trimmed by 1 base and the J gene end by 6 bases; junction bases not matched to a gene: 8. The CDR3 totals 15 residues. For the CDR3, the DNA is TGTGCCAGCAGTGAAGAGAGGACAGGGTCGTTCGAGCAGTACTTC. Translation: CASSEERTGSFEQYF.

This chain connects TRBV28 to TRBJ2-2, with 8 bases lining up with TRBD1. The CDR3 loop spans 16 amino acids. Germline V CDR1 and CDR2: MDHEN, SYDVKM. Germline trimming cut 7 bases from V and 4 bases from J; bases unmatched to any gene: 11. CDR3 nucleotides: TGTGCCAGCAAGACCCGGACAGGGCATATCACCGGGGAGCTGTTTTTT. Protein sequence: CASKTRTGHITGELFF.

This sequence joins TRBV7-2 and TRBJ2-2; D is unclear. Germline V gene data show CDR1 as SGHTA and CDR2 as FQGNSA. Trimming left V 1 base short and J 1 base short, with 7 bases between. The CDR3 extends over 15 amino acids. The CDR3 loop reads CASSLGGGNTGELFF. The CDR3 nucleotides are TGTGCCAGCAGCTTAGGAGGCGGGAACACCGGGGAGCTGTTTTTT.

The chain carries TRBV12-3 or TRBV12-4 and TRBJ1-2, with TRBD1 identical over 7 bases. This CDR3 comprises 13 residues. After removal of 7 bases from V and 8 bases from J, the junction contained 10 bases not matched to a gene. The DNA of the CDR3 is TGTGCCAGCAAAAACACAGGGGCCGGGGGCTACACCTTC. Amino acid sequence: CASKNTGAGGYTF.

This clone has only a few counts. This chain uses TRBV13 with TRBJ2-1; 10 positions match TRBD1. The CDR3 loop spans 14 amino acids. CDR1 PRHDT and CDR2 FYEKMQ come from the germline V gene (reference sequence). V shed 5 bases, J shed 9 bases, and the junction held 7 bases outside the gene matches. CDR3 DNA: TGTGCCAGCAGCATAGACAGGGGGCGAATTGAGCAGTTCTTC. Translated, it gives CASSIDRGRIEQFF.

This clone appeared once. The chain couples TRBV7-2 to TRBJ1-3; D unclear. The length of the CDR3 is 16 residues. Germline V gene sequence: CDR1 SGHTA, CDR2 FQGNSA. V was pared by 1 base and J by 0 bases, with 10 bases between. DNA of the CDR3: TGTGCCAGCAGCTTAGTGAGGCACGGCTCTGGAAACACCATATATTTT. Translation gives CASSLVRHGSGNTIYF.

V gene TRBV28 combines with J gene TRBJ2-3, with 7 bases lining up with TRBD2. The CDR3 covers 13 residues. V shed 7 bases and J 5 bases; nucleotides not matched to a gene: 6. The germline V gene encodes CDR1 MDHEN and CDR2 SYDVKM. The chain's CDR3 is CASNLGGGDTQYF. In DNA, the CDR3 is TGTGCCAGCAACCTAGGCGGGGGAGATACGCAGTATTTT.

The CDR3 bases are TGCGCCAGCAGCACTCCTCCCGGGTCCCCCGGGGAGACCCAGTACTTC. Translation gives CASSTPPGSPGETQYF. The chain uses TRBV10-1 and TRBJ2-5; D gene uncertain. Germline V lookup: CDR1 WNHNN, CDR2 SYGVQD (reference sequence). V lost 6 bases, J lost 5 bases, and 22 bases lay in between. This CDR3 contains 16 residues.

The chain couples TRBV28 to TRBJ1-3; no clear D. Germline loops: CDR1 MDHEN, CDR2 SYDVKM. V dropped 6 bases and J dropped 4 bases, with 10 bases sitting between them. The CDR3 runs 13 residues. Here the CDR3 reads CASSLKIGNTIYF. CDR3 in DNA: TGTGCCAGCAGCCTAAAAATCGGAAACACCATATATTTT. Drawing the rest from reference TRBV28 and TRBJ1-3, the complete variable domain is DVKVTQSSRYLVKRTGEKVFLECVQDMDHENMFWYRQDPGLGLRLIYFSYDVKMKEKGDIPEGYSVSREKKERFSLILESASTNQTSMYLCASSLKIGNTIYFGEGSWLTVV.

This chain connects TRBV23-1 to TRBJ2-3; D not certain. TRBV23-1 qualifies as an ORF whose function is uncertain. Deletions cut 3 bases from V and 2 bases from J, with 30 bases between. The CDR3 is made up of 21 amino acids. CDR3 nucleotides: TGCGCCAGCAGTCACCCCAAACGCCCGTCACCCCATGGGCAGATCACAGATACGCAGTATTTT. Amino acids: CASSHPKRPSPHGQITDTQYF.

The chain employs TRBV30 and TRBJ1-6, with unresolved D. The V gene's germline CDR1 is GTSNPN and CDR2 SVGIG (reference sequence). V lost 1 base to trimming and J lost 8 bases, with 6 bases between them. The CDR3 runs to 12 residues. CDR3 residues: CAWSAQDSPLHF. The CDR3 DNA is TGTGCCTGGAGTGCCCAGGATTCACCCCTCCACTTT.

The gene calls are TRBV7-2 and TRBJ1-1; D is ambiguous. This CDR3 contains 14 residues. Germline lookup yields CDR1 SGHTA and CDR2 FQGNSA. Trimming removed 2 bases from V and 1 base from J, with 8 bases in between. In DNA form, the CDR3 reads TGTGCCAGCAGCTTACTGGGCCCGAACACTGAAGCTTTCTTT. This codes for CASSLLGPNTEAFF.

This chain joins TRBV9 and TRBJ1-6, with D uncertain. There are 15 residues in the CDR3. V lost 2 bases and J lost 6, with 12 bases in between. The germline V gene has CDR1 SGDLS and CDR2 YYNGEE. The CDR3 DNA sequence: TGTGCCAGCAGCGTCGATAGTCGTCCTAATTCACCCCTCCACTTT. This sequence encodes CASSVDSRPNSPLHF.

The gene calls are TRBV6-5 and TRBJ2-1, with 7 positions matching TRBD2. The CDR3 contains 15 residues. Trimming at V came to 7 bases and at J to 7 bases, leaving 13 bases not matched to a gene. Germline V lookup: CDR1 MNHEY, CDR2 SVGAGI. The CDR3 coding sequence is TGTGCCAGCACACCGACAAGCGGGGCGAGGAATGAGCAGTTCTTC. It translates to CASTPTSGARNEQFF.

V usage is TRBV9 and J usage is TRBJ2-7; possibly TRBD2 for D (5 bases). The CDR3 runs 12 residues. The ends were cut back, 7 bases at V and 1 base at J, with 9 bases in the middle. CDR1 is SGDLS and CDR2 is YYNGEE in the germline V gene. The CDR3 DNA follows: TGTGCCAGCGGTCGGGATTCCTACGAGCAGTACTTC. Translated, it gives CASGRDSYEQYF.

In regard to this clone: Other DNA sequences in this sample translate to the same CDR3. J is TRBJ1-2 and V is TRBV5-1; D is unresolved. Germline CDR1 reads SGHRS; CDR2 reads YFSETQ. V was clipped by 0 bases and J by 5 bases, with 11 bases between them. The CDR3 covers 14 residues. The CDR3 bases are TGCGCCAGCAGCTTGGCAGTGCCCCCGTATGGCTACACCTTC. Translation gives CASSLAVPPYGYTF. The variable domain in full, with the rest retrieved from reference TRBV5-1 and TRBJ1-2, is KAGVTQTPRYLIKTRGQQVTLSCSPISGHRSVSWYQQTPGQGLQFLFEYFSETQRNKGNFPGRFSGRQFSNSRSEMNVSTLELGDSALYLCASSLAVPPYGYTFGSGTRLTVV.

V is TRBV7-2 and J is TRBJ2-7; 11 bases line up with TRBD2. The germline V gene encodes CDR1 SGHTA and CDR2 FQGNSA. J gave up 0 bases and V 4 bases, and 11 bases lay outside the gene matches. CDR3 length: 18 amino acids. CDR3 DNA: TGTGCCAGCAGCTCCTCCGGGACTAGCGGCCGGGGCTCCTACGAGCAGTACTTC. Its translation: CASSSSGTSGRGSYEQYF.

The gene calls are TRBV3-1 (or the pseudogene TRBV3-2) and TRBJ2-7, with D perhaps TRBD2 (5 bases). Germline V CDR1 and CDR2: LGHDT, YNNKEL (reference sequence). Trimming left V 4 bases short and J 2 bases short, with 15 bases between. The CDR3 loop spans 15 amino acids. CDR3 loop: CASSPNQGRTYEQYF. CDR3 DNA: TGTGCCAGCAGCCCCAACCAAGGGAGAACCTACGAGCAGTACTTC.

The chain carries TRBV6-2 or TRBV6-3 and TRBJ1-2; perhaps TRBD1 as D (5 bases). CDR3 length equals 15 residues. Germline CDR1 MNHEY, CDR2 SVGEGT. V gave up 5 bases and J gave up 8 bases, with 21 bases separating them. The CDR3 sequence is CASSAWGTRDVGYTF. The CDR3 DNA reads as TGTGCCAGCAGTGCCTGGGGGACGCGGGACGTCGGCTACACCTTC.

This clone was recorded once. This rearrangement joins TRBV10-3 to TRBJ1-3; 8 nucleotides agree with TRBD1. The germline CDR1 and CDR2 sequences are ENHRY and SYGVKD. After removal of 7 bases from V and 0 bases from J, the junction contained 5 bases not matched to a gene. The length of the CDR3 is 15 residues. The CDR3 sequence: CAINPGTGSGNTIYF. DNA of the CDR3: TGTGCCATCAACCCCGGGACAGGCTCTGGAAACACCATATATTTT.

This chain uses TRBV28 with TRBJ2-7, with TRBD1 matching over 7 bases. The CDR3 extends over 14 amino acids. The V gene end was trimmed by 4 bases and the J gene end by 4 bases; junction bases not matched to a gene: 7. Germline CDR1 and CDR2: MDHEN and SYDVKM. In nucleotides, the CDR3 is TGTGCCAGCAGTTCCCGGGACAGAACTTACGAGCAGTACTTC. Its protein is CASSSRDRTYEQYF.

This rearrangement joins TRBV15 to TRBJ1-5; 9 bases are a match to TRBD1. With 1 base clipped from V and 9 bases from J, the junction kept 16 bases outside the gene matches. The CDR3 totals 18 residues. Germline V gives CDR1 LNHNV, CDR2 YYDKDF (reference sequence). In nucleotides, the CDR3 is TGTGCCACCAGCAGAGCGACCGGGACAGGGTCGGGCACTAGGCCCCAGCATTTT. Protein: CATSRATGTGSGTRPQHF.

This clone came up once. The chain carries TRBV19 and TRBJ1-1; 8 bases map to TRBD1. The CDR3 spans 15 residues. Germline loops: CDR1 LNHDA, CDR2 SQIVND (reference sequence). The ends lost 2 bases at V and 5 bases at J; junction bases unmatched: 7. Here the CDR3 DNA reads TGTGCCAGTAGTATACAGGGGGCAGCGAAGACTGAAGCTTTCTTT. It specifies CASSIQGAAKTEAFF.

V usage is TRBV3-1 (or the pseudogene TRBV3-2) and J usage is TRBJ2-3; 10 bases are shared with TRBD2. The trim removed 3 bases at V and 1 base at J, leaving 4 bases unmatched. The CDR3 spans 16 residues. CDR1 LGHDT and CDR2 YNNKEL come from the germline V gene (reference sequence). CDR3 coding DNA: TGTGCCAGCAGCCACCTAGCGGGAGAAGGCACAGATACGCAGTATTTT. Its protein product is CASSHLAGEGTDTQYF.